What follows is one T cell receptor (beta chain) and its context. V dropped 3 bases and J dropped 3 bases, with 7 bases sitting between them. Germline V gene lookup returns CDR1 SSHAT and CDR2 FNYEAQ (reference sequence). The CDR3 sequence is 13 residues long. This sample was taken from a study of shared clonotypes between healthy human individuals. The protocol was immunoSEQ multiplex PCR, while the TCRdb copy is restricted to in-frame clones and leaves out a portion. The profile covers under 2.5 million clones, with approximately 90% appearing a single time and around 0.38% taken by the ten largest.

The source material was naive CD4+ T cells from PBMCs. Subset specified: CD45RA+ positively selected. The clonotype comes from a man in his late teens or twenties in good health. Some clones in this sample may be carry-over from other donors' samples. V gene TRBV7-7 combines with J gene TRBJ2-3, with D hard to call. As DNA, the CDR3 is TGTGCCAGCAGCTTCGGTGAGACAGATACGCAGTATTTT. Translated: CASSFGETDTQYF. Combining the CDR3 with reference TRBV7-7 and TRBJ2-3 gives the whole variable domain GAGVSQSPRYKVTKRGQDVTLRCDPISSHATLYWYQQALGQGPEFLTYFNYEAQPDKSGLPSDRFSAERPEGSISTLTIQRTEQRDSAMYRCASSFGETDTQYFGPGTRLTVL.